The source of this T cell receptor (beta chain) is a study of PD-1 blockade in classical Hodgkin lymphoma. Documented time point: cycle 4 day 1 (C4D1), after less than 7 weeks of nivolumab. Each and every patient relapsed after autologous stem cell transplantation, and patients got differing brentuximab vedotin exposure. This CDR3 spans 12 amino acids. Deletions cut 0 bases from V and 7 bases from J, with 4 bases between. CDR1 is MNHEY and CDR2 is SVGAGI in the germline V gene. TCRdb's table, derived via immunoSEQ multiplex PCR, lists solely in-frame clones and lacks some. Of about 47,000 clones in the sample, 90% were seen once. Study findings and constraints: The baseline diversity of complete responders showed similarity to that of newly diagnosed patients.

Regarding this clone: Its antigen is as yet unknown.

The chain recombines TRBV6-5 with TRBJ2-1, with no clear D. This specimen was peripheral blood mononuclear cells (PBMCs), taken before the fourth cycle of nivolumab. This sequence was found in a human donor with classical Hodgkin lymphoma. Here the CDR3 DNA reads TGTGCCAGCAGTTACTCAGGGAATGAGCAGTTCTTC. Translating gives CASSYSGNEQFF.